The 20 T cell receptor beta chains given below trace back to one sample, sequenced in a study of blood T cell repertoires in COVID-19. The assay was immunoSEQ multiplex PCR, and TCRdb's table has in-frame clones only and misses some. The repertoire consists of 430,000 or so clones, with approximately 90% occurring once and the leading ten covering approximately 1.5%. Sequences were obtained from PBMCs or T cells enriched from blood (not recorded which). These receptor sequences come from a woman between 18 and 29 years old who had been exposed to COVID-19.

In its sample, this clone was seen once. The genes are TRBV28 and TRBJ1-5, with unresolved D. The CDR3 has 13 amino acids. The V gene lost 6 bases and the J gene lost 0 bases, with 6 bases spanning the gap. The germline gives CDR1 MDHEN, CDR2 SYDVKM. The DNA for the CDR3 is TGTGCCAGCAGGGAGTATAGCAATCAGCCCCAGCATTTT. Its translation: CASREYSNQPQHF.

This chain connects TRBV6-5 to TRBJ2-7; 8 bases are a match to TRBD2. V was pared by 0 bases and J by 3 bases, with 7 bases of the junction left unmatched. The germline CDR1 and CDR2 sequences are MNHEY and SVGAGI. The CDR3 consists of 16 residues. CDR3 in amino acids: CASSYSGPSGFYEQYF. CDR3 nucleotides: TGTGCCAGCAGTTACTCAGGCCCTAGCGGGTTCTACGAGCAGTACTTC.

The genes are TRBV27 and TRBJ2-2; 7 nucleotides agree with TRBD1. CDR3 length: 15 amino acids. V lost 6 bases, J lost 2 bases, and 6 bases stayed unmatched. The germline gives CDR1 MNHEY, CDR2 SMNVEV (reference sequence). CDR3 region: CASSWGTANTGELFF. The CDR3 region has the DNA TGTGCCAGCAGCTGGGGGACAGCCAACACCGGGGAGCTGTTTTTT.

The V and J genes are TRBV18 and TRBJ2-1; 7 positions agree with TRBD1. The CDR3 extends over 16 amino acids. Germline V lookup: CDR1 KGHSH, CDR2 LQKENI. The J segment lost 9 bases and the V segment lost 1 base, leaving 12 bases of the junction unmatched. DNA of the CDR3: TGTGCCAGCTCACCACGCAAGACAGGGATTTATGGTGAGCAGTTCTTC. Protein product: CASSPRKTGIYGEQFF.

This sequence joins TRBV10-1 and TRBJ1-6; D may be TRBD1 (5 bases). The CDR3 sequence is 19 residues long. V was pared by 0 bases and J by 10 bases, with 25 bases between. Germline V gene sequence: CDR1 WNHNN, CDR2 SYGVQD (reference sequence). CDR3 nucleotides: TGCGCCAGCAGTGAGTCGAGCCCACTCCCAGCAGGGATTGGATCACCCCTCCACTTT. This codes for CASSESSPLPAGIGSPLHF.

The chain combines TRBV7-9 with TRBJ1-5; TRBD1 is a possible D gene (5 bases). CDR3 size: 14 residues. Germline V gene sequence: CDR1 SEHNR, CDR2 FQNEAQ (reference sequence). V lost 5 bases to trimming and J lost 6 bases, with 14 bases between them. The CDR3 bases are TGTGCCAGCAGCCCTGGTCAGGGTGGTCAGCCCCAGCATTTT. This encodes CASSPGQGGQPQHF. The full variable domain, in which reference TRBV7-9 and TRBJ1-5 provide the parts outside the CDR3, is DTGVSQNPRHKITKRGQNVTFRCDPISEHNRLYWYRQTLGQGPEFLTYFQNEAQLEKSRLLSDRFSAERPKGSFSTLEIQRTEQGDSAMYLCASSPGQGGQPQHFGDGTRLSIL.

This chain connects TRBV18 to TRBJ1-4, with TRBD1 matching over 7 bases. The CDR3 runs to 14 residues. In germline, CDR1 is KGHSH, CDR2 LQKENI. The trim removed 5 bases at V and 2 bases at J, leaving 2 bases unmatched. The CDR3 DNA reads as TGTGCCAGCTCAGAACAGGGGACTAATGAAAAACTGTTTTTT. Translated, it gives CASSEQGTNEKLFF.

V usage is TRBV7-9 and J usage is TRBJ2-7; 9 bases fit TRBD1. The ends lost 2 bases at V and 5 bases at J; junction bases unmatched: 4. Germline values: CDR1 SEHNR, CDR2 FQNEAQ (reference sequence). The length of the CDR3 is 14 residues. The CDR3 reads CASSLTGQGNEQYF. In DNA form, the CDR3 reads TGTGCCAGCAGCTTAACGGGACAGGGAAACGAGCAGTACTTC.

V gene TRBV5-1 combines with J gene TRBJ2-5, with 11 bases fitting TRBD2. The CDR3 runs to 17 residues. Looked up from germline, CDR1 is SGHRS and CDR2 is YFSETQ. J was trimmed by 2 bases and V by 4 bases; bases with no gene match: 10. CDR3 coding DNA: TGCGCCAGCAGCCTGCCGGCTCTAGCGGGAGGACAAGAGACCCAGTACTTC. As protein: CASSLPALAGGQETQYF.

The chain recombines TRBV28 with TRBJ1-1; 8 bases align to TRBD1. Germline CDR1 MDHEN, CDR2 SYDVKM. This CDR3 region has 16 residues. Unmatched junction bases numbered 9, after V lost 3 bases and J lost 3 bases. CDR3 nucleotides: TGTGCCAGCAGTTTGTGGACAGGGAGTCTTGACACTGAAGCTTTCTTT. Amino acid sequence: CASSLWTGSLDTEAFF.

The genes are TRBV19 and TRBJ2-5; TRBD2 aligns across 7 bases. The CDR3 extends over 15 amino acids. V lost 5 bases to trimming and J lost 0 bases; unmatched junction nucleotides: 6. The germline CDR1 and CDR2 sequences are LNHDA and SQIVND (reference sequence). CDR3 residues: CASSLGGYNQETQYF. For the CDR3, the DNA is TGTGCCAGTAGTTTGGGGGGGTACAACCAAGAGACCCAGTACTTC.

The rearrangement links TRBV19 to TRBJ2-3; 7 bases are shared with TRBD2. This CDR3 comprises 13 residues. With V trimmed by 8 bases and J by 3 bases, 5 bases remained unmatched. Germline CDR1 reads LNHDA; CDR2 reads SQIVND (reference sequence). The DNA for the CDR3 is TGTGCCAGTCTTGAGCGGGATACAGATACGCAGTATTTT. Its translation is CASLERDTDTQYF. The full variable domain, completed using reference TRBV19 and TRBJ2-3, is DGGITQSPKYLFRKEGQNVTLSCEQNLNHDAMYWYRQDPGQGLRLIYYSQIVNDFQKGDIAEGYSVSREKKESFPLTVTSAQKNPTAFYLCASLERDTDTQYFGPGTRLTVL.

The V call is TRBV19, the J call TRBJ2-3; TRBD2 aligns across 7 bases. V lost 3 bases to trimming and J lost 4 bases; unmatched junction nucleotides: 7. This CDR3 has 15 residues. Germline values: CDR1 LNHDA, CDR2 SQIVND (reference sequence). CDR3 loop: CASSIPSGAADTQYF. CDR3 DNA: TGTGCCAGTAGTATCCCGAGCGGGGCGGCAGATACGCAGTATTTT.

J is TRBJ2-7 and V is TRBV28, with 8 bases matching TRBD1. Germline V CDR1 and CDR2: MDHEN, SYDVKM. This CDR3 is 14 amino acids long. V dropped 9 bases and J dropped 5; count of bases not matched to a gene: 12. In nucleotides, the CDR3 is TGTGCCAGTAGTGAACAGGGGGAAAGTCACGAGCAGTACTTC. Encoded protein: CASSEQGESHEQYF.

The sample holds a few counts of this clone. This sequence joins TRBV29-1 and TRBJ1-1; D gene uncertain. The CDR3 loop spans 12 amino acids. V was clipped by 4 bases and J by 3 bases, with 9 bases between them. The germline CDR1 and CDR2 sequences are SQVTM and ANQGSEA. CDR3: CSVGESYTEAFF. DNA for the CDR3: TGCAGCGTTGGGGAGAGCTACACTGAAGCTTTCTTT.

The chain uses TRBV4-2 and TRBJ2-2, with TRBD2 matching over 11 bases. Germline V gene lookup returns CDR1 LGHNA and CDR2 YNFKEQ. The CDR3 sequence is 16 residues long. V lost 1 base to trimming and J lost 5 bases; unmatched junction nucleotides: 3. In DNA form, the CDR3 reads TGTGCCAGCAGCCAAGTTCTAGCGGGGGGTACCGGGGAGCTGTTTTTT. This sequence encodes CASSQVLAGGTGELFF.

V is TRBV19 and J is TRBJ1-1; TRBD1 aligns across 7 bases. The CDR3 sequence is 13 residues long. V lost 6 bases and J lost 3; bases outside the gene matches: 4. CDR1 and CDR2 from the germline V gene are LNHDA and SQIVND (reference sequence). The CDR3 is CASRDRAYTEAFF. In nucleotides, the CDR3 is TGTGCCAGTAGAGACAGGGCTTACACTGAAGCTTTCTTT.

The rearrangement links TRBV19 to TRBJ1-1, with D hard to call. Germline V CDR1 and CDR2: LNHDA, SQIVND (reference sequence). The germline V and J ends were trimmed by 3 bases and 10 bases, with 18 bases remaining between them. CDR3 length: 14 residues. This chain's CDR3 is CASSILGREVGAFF. CDR3 nucleotides: TGTGCCAGTAGTATTCTGGGTCGGGAGGTCGGAGCTTTCTTT.

This chain links TRBV3-1 (or the pseudogene TRBV3-2) with TRBJ2-5, with D tentatively TRBD1 (5 bases). Looked up from germline, CDR1 is LGHDT and CDR2 is YNNKEL (reference sequence). CDR3 length equals 16 residues. Between the trimmed V and J ends, which lost 4 bases and 2 bases, there was a span of 17 bases. The CDR3 region is CASSRARRRGQETQYF. CDR3 DNA: TGTGCCAGCAGCCGCGCCCGAAGAAGGGGACAAGAGACCCAGTACTTC.

This chain connects TRBV5-1 to TRBJ2-1; tentatively, D is TRBD2 (6 bases). The length of the CDR3 is 12 residues. Germline CDR1 and CDR2: SGHRS and YFSETQ. Trimming removed 4 bases at V and 12 bases at J, with 14 bases between. The CDR3 nucleotides read TGCGCCAGCAGCGGGGACTTCCGGGGGCAGTTCTTC. It yields the protein CASSGDFRGQFF.